The clone carrying this T cell receptor (beta chain) appeared many times. Germline CDR1 and CDR2: MGHDK and SYGVNS. CDR3 length equals 16 residues. Unmatched junction bases numbered 12, after V lost 3 bases and J lost 7 bases. The data stem from a study of T cell repertoires in cytomegalovirus infection. Via MiXCR, TCRdb re-called the reads, giving one row per CDR3 protein. Of about 260,000 distinct CDR3 sequences in the sample, around 9% were seen once. This clonotype originated in a human donor in good health (CMV status not recorded). Some clones in this sample may be carry-over from other donors' samples. This chain uses TRBV25-1 with TRBJ2-3, with 8 bases matching TRBD2. Specimen: PBMCs. The chain's CDR3 is CASSDISGGPGNTQYF. CDR3 nucleotide sequence: TGTGCCAGCAGTGATATCTCGGGAGGGCCGGGAAATACGCAGTATTTT. Using reference TRBV25-1 and TRBJ2-3 for the parts outside the CDR3, the full variable domain is EADIYQTPRYLVIGTGKKITLECSQTMGHDKMYWYQQDPGMELHLIHYSYGVNSTEKGDLSSESTVSRIRTEHFPLTLESARPSHTSQYLCASSDISGGPGNTQYFGPGTRLTVL.